These T cell receptor beta chains were read from a single sample in a study of blood T cell repertoires in COVID-19. Generated by immunoSEQ multiplex PCR, the TCRdb table keeps only in-frame clones and is missing some. Here the sample spans 250,000 to 300,000 clones, approximately 83% being singletons. Sequencing input: PBMCs or T cells enriched from blood (not recorded which). The receptor source for this set is a woman aged 45 to 65 who had recovered from COVID-19. The CDR3 runs from the conserved cysteine through the conserved F or W. Each record gives: J gene, clone size, V gene, D gene, CDR3 DNA, CDR3 protein. A D gene is named only where the DNA matches it firmly. Clone size is stated in some rows and not others, as once, few, many or a class when expanded.

>TRBJ2-1|few|TRBV28|TRBD1
TGTGCCAGCAGTCCCGGGACAGGGGGGCGCAATGAGCAGTTCTTC
CASSPGTGGRNEQFF
>TRBJ2-1|.|TRBV6-5|.
TGTGCCAGCAGTTACTCAACAGGAGGGGATGAGCAGTTCTTC
CASSYSTGGDEQFF
>TRBJ2-7|once|TRBV7-9|TRBD2
TGTGCCAGCAGCCAACTAGCGGGAGGATTGGGCGAGCAGTACTTC
CASSQLAGGLGEQYF
>TRBJ1-4|.|TRBV3-1/TRBV3-2|.
TGTGCCAGCAGCAGAAAAAGGGGGAGAGGTGAAAAACTGTTTTTT
CASSRKRGRGEKLFF
>TRBJ2-7|.|TRBV12-3/TRBV12-4|.
TGTGCCAGCAGTTTTAGAAGCTACGAGCAGTACTTC
CASSFRSYEQYF
>TRBJ1-5|.|TRBV19|.
TGTGCCAGTAGTATAGAAGGAGCGAATCAGCCCCAGCATTTT
CASSIEGANQPQHF
>TRBJ2-1|.|TRBV4-1|TRBD2
TGCGCCAGCAGCCCGACTAGCGGGGAGTACAATGAGCAGTTCTTC
CASSPTSGEYNEQFF
>TRBJ2-5|.|TRBV7-9|.
TGTGCCAGCAGCTTTACTTTGGTTTTAGAGACCCAGTACTTC
CASSFTLVLETQYF
>TRBJ1-2|.|TRBV5-1|TRBD1
TGCGCCAGCAGCTCGGGACAGGGAGAACATGGCTACACCTTC
CASSSGQGEHGYTF
>TRBJ2-5|.|TRBV5-1|.
TGCGCCAGCAGCTTAGAGGGAGGCCTAAAGACCCAGTACTTC
CASSLEGGLKTQYF
>TRBJ1-5|.|TRBV27|.
TGTGCCAGCAATACTCGCTCGCTCCGAAATCAGCCCCAGCATTTT
CASNTRSLRNQPQHF
>TRBJ1-5|.|TRBV19|.
TGTGCCAGTAGTGAAACTTATAGCAATCAGCCCCAGCATTTT
CASSETYSNQPQHF
>TRBJ1-2|.|TRBV10-3|.
TGTGCCATCAGTGGGGGTGGCGCAGGAGGTGTAGGGGGCTACACCTTC
CAISGGGAGGVGGYTF
>TRBJ1-5|.|TRBV18|.
TGTGCCAGCTCACCGGGCAGGGCAGCGGGGGCCCAGCATTTT
CASSPGRAAGAQHF
>TRBJ2-1|.|TRBV11-2|.
TGTGCCAGCGCTAGCTTTAACTCCTACAATGAGCAGTTCTTC
CASASFNSYNEQFF
>TRBJ2-1|.|TRBV14|.
TGTGCCAGCAGCCTGACAAGATATGAGCAGTTCTTC
CASSLTRYEQFF
>TRBJ2-7|.|TRBV2|TRBD2
TGTGCCAGCAGTGGGGGGACTAGCGGCTTTTCCTACGAGCAGTACTTC
CASSGGTSGFSYEQYF
>TRBJ1-1|.|TRBV29-1|.
TGCAGCGTTGTGGTAGACACTGAAGCTTTCTTT
CSVVVDTEAFF